The 29 T cell receptor beta chains listed next were all sequenced from one sample in a study of blood T cell repertoires in COVID-19. Clones were read by immunoSEQ multiplex PCR, and TCRdb kept only the in-frame ones, dropping some. The data show some 260,000 clones, roughly 82% seen once. Source material: peripheral blood. The receptors stem from an elderly woman with active or convalescent COVID-19.

V gene TRBV19 combines with J gene TRBJ2-5, with no clear D. CDR3 size: 14 residues. CDR1 and CDR2 (germline): LNHDA, SQIVND (reference sequence). V lost 4 bases and J lost 0, with 9 bases in between. The CDR3 spells CASSTTNNQETQYF. The CDR3 coding sequence is TGTGCCAGTAGTACCACTAACAACCAAGAGACCCAGTACTTC.

The V gene is TRBV6-1, the J gene TRBJ2-7; D unresolved. The ends were cut back, 1 base at V and 6 bases at J, with 10 bases in the middle. In germline, CDR1 is MNHNS, CDR2 SASEGT. The CDR3 is 13 amino acids. CDR3 residues: CASSEGQKSEQYF. For the CDR3, the DNA is TGTGCCAGCAGTGAAGGGCAGAAAAGCGAGCAGTACTTC.

The gene calls are TRBV7-9 and TRBJ2-7; no clear D gene. The CDR3 length is 12 residues. CDR1 and CDR2 (germline): SEHNR, FQNEAQ (reference sequence). V was trimmed by 1 base and J by 6 bases, leaving 7 bases between them. The CDR3 region is CASSLVSGEQYF. In nucleotides, the CDR3 is TGTGCCAGCAGCTTAGTGTCGGGCGAGCAGTACTTC.

This clone came up once. V gene TRBV3-1 (or the pseudogene TRBV3-2) combines with J gene TRBJ2-5; D remains ambiguous. The CDR3 is made up of 13 amino acids. Germline CDR1 reads LGHDT; CDR2 reads YNNKEL (reference sequence). V was cut by 0 bases and J by 5 bases, with 7 bases left in between. The CDR3 protein is CASSQEYEETQYF. CDR3 bases: TGTGCCAGCAGCCAAGAGTACGAGGAGACCCAGTACTTC.

This clone turned up a few times. V and J are TRBV10-2 and TRBJ2-3; D is perhaps TRBD2 (6 bases). CDR1 is WSHSY, CDR2 SAAADI, per germline. This CDR3 region has 15 residues. V dropped 5 bases and J dropped 7 bases, with 19 bases sitting between them. The CDR3 loop is CASSPRAGGLNTQYF. The DNA for the CDR3 is TGCGCCAGCAGTCCCAGGGCTGGGGGGTTGAATACGCAGTATTTT.

V gene TRBV30 combines with J gene TRBJ2-2; a possible D gene is TRBD1 (6 bases). The CDR3 covers 14 residues. The V gene lost 5 bases and the J gene lost 1 base, with 11 bases spanning the gap. Germline V CDR1 and CDR2: GTSNPN, SVGIG (reference sequence). The CDR3 region has the DNA TGTGCCTGGGACCGACAGGAGAACACCGGGGAGCTGTTTTTT. It codes for CAWDRQENTGELFF. Combining the CDR3 with reference TRBV30 and TRBJ2-2 gives the whole variable domain SQTIHQWPATLVQPVGSPLSLECTVEGTSNPNLYWYRQAAGRGLQLLFYSVGIGQISSEVPQNLSASRPQDRQFILSSKKLLLSDSGFYLCAWDRQENTGELFFGEGSRLTVL.

The chain joins TRBV6-5 to TRBJ2-5; 8 nucleotides line up with TRBD2. The CDR3 is made up of 14 amino acids. Germline V lookup: CDR1 MNHEY, CDR2 SVGAGI. The V segment lost 8 bases and the J segment 5 bases; nucleotides outside the gene matches: 10. The CDR3 loop reads CASRAELAAETQYF. For the CDR3, the DNA is TGTGCCAGCCGGGCGGAACTAGCGGCGGAGACCCAGTACTTC.

V and J are TRBV5-1 and TRBJ1-1, with 7 bases aligning to TRBD1. V gave up 4 bases and J gave up 3 bases; unmatched junction bases: 3. The CDR3 is 13 amino acids. Germline CDR1 and CDR2: SGHRS and YFSETQ. CDR3 residues: CASSITGDTEAFF. The DNA for the CDR3 is TGCGCCAGCAGCATCACAGGGGACACTGAAGCTTTCTTT.

The rearrangement joins TRBV11-2 to TRBJ1-1; D is perhaps TRBD1 (5 bases). This CDR3 has 12 residues. Trimming removed 8 bases from V and 5 bases from J, with 12 bases in between. The germline V gene has CDR1 SGHAT and CDR2 FQNNGV. The CDR3 bases are TGTGCCAGCCGCCAGGGTTGGACTGAAGCTTTCTTT. It encodes CASRQGWTEAFF.

The genes are TRBV5-1 and TRBJ2-1; D perhaps matches TRBD2 (6 bases). The germline gives CDR1 SGHRS, CDR2 YFSETQ. V lost 3 bases and J 11 bases, leaving 15 bases between the germline ends. The CDR3 runs to 13 residues. CDR3 sequence reads: CASSSPGLNQQFF. CDR3 in DNA: TGCGCCAGCAGCTCACCGGGACTCAACCAGCAGTTCTTC.

The chain has TRBV7-9 and TRBJ1-6; 9 positions agree with TRBD1. In germline, CDR1 is SEHNR, CDR2 FQNEAQ (reference sequence). CDR3 length: 18 amino acids. Germline trimming cut 5 bases from V and 7 bases from J; bases unmatched to any gene: 15. The CDR3 DNA is TGTGCCAGCAGCAGAGATACAGGGGGCGCGACTGGAAATTCACCCCTCCACTTT. Protein: CASSRDTGGATGNSPLHF.

The chain uses TRBV28 and TRBJ2-7; tentatively, D is TRBD1 (6 bases). Germline V gives CDR1 MDHEN, CDR2 SYDVKM. The CDR3 consists of 15 residues. V was pared by 6 bases and J by 1 base, with 16 bases between. The CDR3: CASSLTGIVSYEQYF. CDR3 in DNA: TGTGCCAGCAGCTTAACAGGGATAGTGTCCTACGAGCAGTACTTC.

This clone was picked up a small number of times. The rearrangement joins TRBV6-5 to TRBJ1-2; D is unresolved. Trimming removed 2 bases at V and 0 bases at J, with 13 bases between. The CDR3 extends over 16 amino acids. The germline V gene encodes CDR1 MNHEY and CDR2 SVGAGI. CDR3 protein: CASSYSVSSSNYGYTF. CDR3 nucleotide sequence: TGTGCCAGCAGTTACAGCGTCAGCAGTTCTAACTATGGCTACACCTTC.

CDR3: CASSRVPGDVGELFF. CDR3 bases: TGTGCCAGCTCACGGGTTCCAGGGGACGTCGGGGAGCTGTTTTTT. V is TRBV18 and J is TRBJ2-2, with D perhaps TRBD1 (6 bases). V lost 4 bases and J 7 bases, leaving 16 bases between the germline ends. The CDR3 totals 15 residues. Germline values: CDR1 KGHSH, CDR2 LQKENI. Complete variable domain (other parts from reference TRBV18 and TRBJ2-2): NAGVMQNPRHLVRRRGQEARLRCSPMKGHSHVYWYRQLPEEGLKFMVYLQKENIIDESGMPKERFSAEFPKEGPSILRIQQVVRGDSAAYFCASSRVPGDVGELFFGEGSRLTVL.

This clone was counted between two and nine times. The chain joins TRBV5-1 to TRBJ1-1; the D is unclear. Germline V gene data show CDR1 as SGHRS and CDR2 as YFSETQ. The CDR3 runs to 13 residues. V was pared by 2 bases and J by 2 bases, with 7 bases between. As DNA, the CDR3 is TGCGCCAGCAGCTTCCACGGTAACACTGAAGCTTTCTTT. It codes for CASSFHGNTEAFF. Supplemented by reference TRBV5-1 and TRBJ1-1, the full variable domain reads KAGVTQTPRYLIKTRGQQVTLSCSPISGHRSVSWYQQTPGQGLQFLFEYFSETQRNKGNFPGRFSGRQFSNSRSEMNVSTLELGDSALYLCASSFHGNTEAFFGQGTRLTVV.

The chain couples TRBV5-1 to TRBJ2-2; 12 bases fit TRBD2. CDR3 length: 15 amino acids. CDR1 and CDR2 from the germline V gene are SGHRS and YFSETQ. The V segment lost 4 bases and the J segment 5 bases; nucleotides outside the gene matches: 3. CDR3 sequence: CASSPTSGRTGELFF. In nucleotides, the CDR3 is TGCGCCAGCAGCCCGACTAGCGGGAGAACCGGGGAGCTGTTTTTT.

The chain has TRBV28 and TRBJ2-1; D is perhaps TRBD1 (5 bases). Germline V CDR1 and CDR2: MDHEN, SYDVKM. V lost 7 bases to trimming and J lost 3 bases, with 16 bases between them. The CDR3 is 15 amino acids. The CDR3 region is CASTLGASGYNEQFF. CDR3 in DNA: TGTGCCAGCACCCTAGGGGCTTCGGGCTACAATGAGCAGTTCTTC.

CDR3 sequence: CASTKTYNSPLHF. DNA for the CDR3: TGTGCCAGCACCAAAACCTATAATTCACCCCTCCACTTT. The rearrangement joins TRBV6-6 to TRBJ1-6; D gene unclear. Germline V gene lookup returns CDR1 MNHNY and CDR2 SVGAGI (reference sequence). This CDR3 region has 13 residues. The V and J ends lost 7 bases and 2 bases respectively, with 6 bases between them.

DNA for the CDR3: TGCAGCGTTGGGGACTCTGCCTACGAGCAGTACTTC. Protein product: CSVGDSAYEQYF. The rearrangement uses TRBV29-1 and TRBJ2-7, with D maybe TRBD2 (6 bases). This CDR3 comprises 12 residues. CDR1 is SQVTM and CDR2 is ANQGSEA in the germline V gene. Trimming left V 4 bases short and J 2 bases short, with 9 bases between.

This clone came up once. The same CDR3 can be traced to other DNA sequences in this sample. The V gene is TRBV6-5, the J gene TRBJ1-5, with D tentatively TRBD1 (5 bases). The V and J ends lost 0 bases and 4 bases respectively, with 7 bases between them. The CDR3 spans 14 residues. Germline loops: CDR1 MNHEY, CDR2 SVGAGI. Written as DNA, the CDR3 is TGTGCCAGCAGTTACTCGGGGGGTAATCAGCCCCAGCATTTT. As protein: CASSYSGGNQPQHF.

CDR3 residues: CASSPEQGDQPQHF. DNA of the CDR3: TGTGCCAGCAGCCCAGAACAGGGGGATCAGCCCCAGCATTTT. The V and J genes are TRBV3-1 (or the pseudogene TRBV3-2) and TRBJ1-5, with 8 positions matching TRBD1. Germline V CDR1 and CDR2: LGHDT, YNNKEL (reference sequence). With V trimmed by 4 bases and J by 5 bases, 4 bases remained unmatched. The CDR3 is 14 amino acids.

This chain links TRBV19 with TRBJ2-3, with no clear D. Germline V gives CDR1 LNHDA, CDR2 SQIVND (reference sequence). This CDR3 region has 13 residues. V lost 2 bases to trimming and J lost 4 bases, with 7 bases between them. CDR3 nucleotides: TGTGCCAGTAGTATAACAGAGCCAGATACGCAGTATTTT. Amino acids: CASSITEPDTQYF.

V usage is TRBV5-6 and J usage is TRBJ1-4; D is undetermined. Germline V gene data show CDR1 as SGHDT and CDR2 as YYEEEE. Trimming cost V 3 bases and J 4 bases, with 16 bases left between them. This CDR3 is built from 16 residues. CDR3 region: CASSSLEWRDNEKLFF. Written as DNA, the CDR3 is TGTGCCAGCAGCTCCCTGGAGTGGAGGGATAATGAAAAACTGTTTTTT.

This clone was found once. The chain links TRBV15 to TRBJ1-4; 8 nucleotides match TRBD1. CDR1 and CDR2 (germline): LNHNV, YYDKDF (reference sequence). The CDR3 runs 13 residues. Trimming cost V 6 bases and J 7 bases; bases outside gene matches: 4. The CDR3, as DNA: TGTGCCACCAGGGCAGGGGGCGGTGAAAAACTGTTTTTT. It codes for CATRAGGGEKLFF. The full variable domain, with the rest looked up from reference TRBV15 and TRBJ1-4, is DAMVIQNPRYQVTQFGKPVTLSCSQTLNHNVMYWYQQKSSQAPKLLFHYYDKDFNNEADTPDNFQSRRPNTSFCFLDIRSPGLGDTAMYLCATRAGGGEKLFFGSGTQLSVL.

The chain recombines TRBV11-2 with TRBJ1-1; the D gene is possibly TRBD1 (6 bases). CDR3 length: 16 residues. Per germline, CDR1 SGHAT and CDR2 FQNNGV. V was shortened by 3 bases and J by 0 bases, with 14 bases between the two germline ends. The CDR3 protein is CASSLDRLILNTEAFF. CDR3 bases: TGTGCCAGCAGCTTGGACAGACTTATTTTGAACACTGAAGCTTTCTTT.

V is TRBV5-4 and J is TRBJ2-7, with D unresolved. V shed 0 bases and J shed 9 bases, with 16 bases lying between them. The CDR3 contains 14 residues. The germline V gene has CDR1 SGHNT and CDR2 YYREEE (reference sequence). This chain's CDR3 is CASSLGQANTRQYF. CDR3 bases: TGTGCCAGCAGCTTGGGGCAGGCAAACACTCGGCAGTACTTC.

The chain employs TRBV5-1 and TRBJ1-3; TRBD1 agrees at 11 bases. This CDR3 comprises 18 residues. The V and J ends lost 0 bases and 0 bases, in that order; junction bases with no gene match: 5. Germline CDR1 reads SGHRS; CDR2 reads YFSETQ. The CDR3 is CASSLEGQGAFSGNTIYF. The CDR3 bases are TGCGCCAGCAGCTTGGAAGGACAGGGGGCTTTCTCTGGAAACACCATATATTTT.

This chain connects TRBV4-2 to TRBJ2-7; 8 bases fit TRBD1. The junction had 6 bases not matched to a gene; V was cut back by 4 bases and J by 4 bases. The CDR3 covers 14 residues. Per germline, CDR1 LGHNA and CDR2 YNFKEQ. The CDR3 is CASSPDRASYEQYF. The CDR3 bases are TGTGCCAGCAGCCCGGACAGGGCATCGTACGAGCAGTACTTC.

The genes are TRBV6-5 and TRBJ1-4; D remains unclear. The CDR3 is 13 amino acids. V shed 5 bases and J shed 11 bases, with 15 bases lying between them. Per germline, CDR1 MNHEY and CDR2 SVGAGI. The CDR3 DNA is TGTGCCAGCAGTCCCGATGGGTACGGGAAACTGTTTTTT. Residues: CASSPDGYGKLFF.